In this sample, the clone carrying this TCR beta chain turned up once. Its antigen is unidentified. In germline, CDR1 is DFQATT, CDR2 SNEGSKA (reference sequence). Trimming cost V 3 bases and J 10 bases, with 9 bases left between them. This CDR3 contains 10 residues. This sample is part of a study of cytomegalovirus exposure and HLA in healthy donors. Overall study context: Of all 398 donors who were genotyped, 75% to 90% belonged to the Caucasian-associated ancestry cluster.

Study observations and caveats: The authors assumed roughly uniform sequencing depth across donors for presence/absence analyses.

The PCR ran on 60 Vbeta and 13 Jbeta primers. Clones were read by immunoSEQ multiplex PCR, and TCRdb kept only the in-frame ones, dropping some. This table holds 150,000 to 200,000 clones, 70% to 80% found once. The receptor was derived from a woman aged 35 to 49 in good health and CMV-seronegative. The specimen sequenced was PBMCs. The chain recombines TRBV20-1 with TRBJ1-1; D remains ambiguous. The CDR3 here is CSASQVVAFF. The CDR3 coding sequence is TGCAGTGCTAGCCAGGTTGTAGCTTTCTTT.